Sequencing of this TCR beta chain was carried out in a study of response to subunit inactivated influenza vaccine. Study-wide points: Researchers suggested that each seasonal influenza vaccination recruits few new T cells.

MiXCR, run by TCRdb on the RT-PCR reads, gives a single entry per CDR3 protein. The sample holds more than 450,000 distinct CDR3 sequences, about 7.6% seen once. The CDR3 has 12 residues. Trimming left V 7 bases short and J 3 bases short, with 7 bases between. This clonotype has a count of ten or more. The target antigen is unknown. The starting material was PBMCs from blood, obtained less than 30 months after vaccination. The clonotype comes from a man between 50 and 69 years old who received an inactivated influenza vaccine. The rearrangement uses TRBV12-3 or TRBV12-4 and TRBJ1-5; no firm D call. CDR3 nucleotides: TGTGCCAGCAAAGGGTCCAATCAGCCCCAGCATTTT. Protein product: CASKGSNQPQHF.